The 30 T cell receptor beta chains below come from one sample, sequenced in a study of graft-versus-host responses after intestinal transplantation. Their cognate antigens are unknown. Assay used: immunoSEQ multiplex PCR; TCRdb lists only in-frame clones, some missing. The sample carries some 150,000 clones, around nine tenths recorded once. The sequencing here drew on unstimulated CD4+ T cells sorted from spleen or lymph node cells, taken before intestinal transplant. These receptors were obtained from a human donor who received an intestinal transplant.

This sequence joins TRBV6-1 and TRBJ2-5, with D possibly being TRBD2 (7 bases). V was shortened by 6 bases and J by 11 bases, with 13 bases between the two germline ends. Germline values: CDR1 MNHNS, CDR2 SASEGT. The length of the CDR3 is 11 residues. The CDR3 sequence: CASRGGAEQYF. In DNA form, the CDR3 reads TGTGCCAGCAGGGGGGGGGCGGAGCAGTACTTC.

The V call is TRBV27, the J call TRBJ2-5, with 7 bases lining up with TRBD1. This CDR3 spans 14 amino acids. CDR1 is MNHEY and CDR2 is SMNVEV in the germline V gene (reference sequence). Germline trimming cut 5 bases from V and 5 bases from J; bases unmatched to any gene: 8. In DNA, the CDR3 is TGTGCCAGCAGTCCTGGACAGGCTTCGGAGACCCAGTACTTC. As protein: CASSPGQASETQYF.

The rearrangement uses TRBV2 and TRBJ2-1; unclear D gene. The V end was cut by 6 bases, the J end by 5 bases, with 14 bases between. The germline gives CDR1 SNHLY, CDR2 FYNNEI. The CDR3 runs 14 residues. CDR3 bases: TGTGCCAGCAGACCCAGGAGAGATAACAATGAGCAGTTCTTC. It yields the protein CASRPRRDNNEQFF.

The V and J genes are TRBV4-1 and TRBJ2-2; D is possibly TRBD1 or TRBD2 (5 bases each). The CDR3 is 16 amino acids. Germline lookup yields CDR1 MGHRA and CDR2 YSYEKL. V was shortened by 7 bases and J by 0 bases, with 15 bases between the two germline ends. CDR3 nucleotides: TGCGCCAGCATGAGGGGCGATAACCCGAACACCGGGGAGCTGTTTTTT. This encodes CASMRGDNPNTGELFF.

This chain links TRBV28 with TRBJ1-5, with TRBD1 matching over 10 bases. Germline V lookup: CDR1 MDHEN, CDR2 SYDVKM. Trimming took 4 bases from V and 5 from J; bases not matched to a gene: 11. This CDR3 region has 17 residues. CDR3 region: CASSSLGQGVFYQPQHF. The CDR3, as DNA: TGTGCCAGCAGTTCCTTAGGACAGGGGGTATTTTATCAGCCCCAGCATTTT.

This clone was detected once. J is TRBJ1-2 and V is TRBV6-1, with 8 bases identical to TRBD1. The trim removed 4 bases at V and 6 bases at J, leaving 10 bases unmatched. This CDR3 contains 15 residues. Germline V gene data show CDR1 as MNHNS and CDR2 as SASEGT. This chain's CDR3 is CASSGAWTGRDGYTF. The CDR3 bases are TGTGCCAGCAGTGGAGCCTGGACAGGGCGGGATGGCTACACCTTC.

The rearrangement uses TRBV6-1 and TRBJ2-7; no reliable D call. Per germline, CDR1 MNHNS and CDR2 SASEGT. The CDR3 spans 13 residues. Trimming cost V 6 bases and J 6 bases, with 15 bases left between them. This CDR3 is CASRPRDIGEQYF. The CDR3 DNA is TGTGCCAGCAGGCCCCGAGATATAGGCGAGCAGTACTTC.

V and J are TRBV4-1 and TRBJ2-7; 10 positions match TRBD2. The CDR3 contains 16 residues. CDR1 is MGHRA and CDR2 is YSYEKL in the germline V gene. With 4 bases clipped from V and 3 bases from J, the junction kept 9 bases outside the gene matches. The CDR3, as DNA: TGCGCCAGCAGCCCAGGGCGTGCTAGCGGGAGCTACGAGCAGTACTTC. Protein sequence: CASSPGRASGSYEQYF.

Details on this clone: Germline is not matched at one junction end, which may reflect a read error. CDR3: CASSHRDGYEQYF. The CDR3 DNA follows: TGTGCTAGCAGCCATCGGGACGGCTACGAGCAGTACTTC. This chain links TRBV7-7 with TRBJ2-7, with D perhaps TRBD1 or TRBD2 (5 bases each). Germline CDR1 and CDR2: SSHAT and FNYEAQ (reference sequence). The length of the CDR3 is 13 residues.

This clone showed up just a few times. The V gene is TRBV10-3, the J gene TRBJ2-6; tentatively, D is TRBD2 (5 bases). Germline CDR1 and CDR2: ENHRY and SYGVKD. This CDR3 contains 18 residues. V lost 2 bases to trimming and J lost 0 bases, with 14 bases between them. CDR3 protein: CAISEPGEPVSGANVLTF. The CDR3 DNA reads TGTGCCATCAGTGAGCCCGGGGAACCGGTCTCTGGGGCCAACGTCCTGACTTTC.

V gene TRBV5-8 combines with J gene TRBJ2-7; 12 positions match TRBD2. The CDR3 is 14 residues long. The germline CDR1 and CDR2 sequences are SGHTS and YDEGEE. Trimming removed 4 bases from V and 5 bases from J; junction bases left unmatched: 4. DNA for the CDR3: TGTGCCAGCAGCCCTAGCGGGAGGGGGAACGAGCAGTACTTC. It specifies CASSPSGRGNEQYF.

The V and J genes are TRBV5-1 and TRBJ2-1, with a possible D match to TRBD1 (7 bases). CDR3 length equals 14 residues. Germline V gene data show CDR1 as SGHRS and CDR2 as YFSETQ. Trimming left V 3 bases short and J 9 bases short, with 16 bases between. The CDR3 sequence: CASSSGQGGGEQFF. The DNA for the CDR3 is TGCGCCAGCAGCTCAGGCCAGGGGGGCGGTGAGCAGTTCTTC.

The rearrangement links TRBV2 to TRBJ1-5; D gene uncertain. This CDR3 contains 14 residues. Germline V gives CDR1 SNHLY, CDR2 FYNNEI. V lost 4 bases and J 0 bases, leaving 7 bases between the germline ends. CDR3 bases: TGTGCCAGCAGTGGTCGGTTTAGCAATCAGCCCCAGCATTTT. Translation: CASSGRFSNQPQHF. The variable domain in full, with the rest retrieved from reference TRBV2 and TRBJ1-5, is EPEVTQTPSHQVTQMGQEVILRCVPISNHLYFYWYRQILGQKVEFLVSFYNNEISEKSEIFDDQFSVERPDGSNFTLKIRSTKLEDSAMYFCASSGRFSNQPQHFGDGTRLSIL.

The rearrangement joins TRBV5-7 to TRBJ2-7, with D unclear. TRBV5-7 is assigned to the ORF class and has an uncertain function. The CDR3 loop spans 17 amino acids. V shed 4 bases and J shed 0 bases, with 20 bases lying between them. CDR3 amino acids: CASSPRALQNGSYEQYF. CDR3 bases: TGTGCCAGCAGCCCACGGGCCCTTCAAAACGGCTCCTACGAGCAGTACTTC.

This clone was recorded only once. This chain links TRBV28 with TRBJ2-7, with TRBD2 matching 14 bases. There are 17 residues in the CDR3. V lost 6 bases, J lost 3 bases, and 10 bases stayed unmatched. Germline CDR1 MDHEN, CDR2 SYDVKM. The CDR3 DNA reads TGTGCCAGCAGGCTGACTAGCGGGAGGGCCCTTGTCTACGAGCAGTACTTC. Its protein product is CASRLTSGRALVYEQYF.

This chain links TRBV5-6 with TRBJ1-4, with D perhaps matching TRBD1 (6 bases). The CDR3 runs to 15 residues. In germline, CDR1 is SGHDT, CDR2 YYEEEE. V was clipped by 4 bases and J by 6 bases, with 16 bases between them. CDR3 coding DNA: TGTGCCAGCAGCCCCATAGGGGGGGCCCATGAAAAACTGTTTTTT. Translating gives CASSPIGGAHEKLFF.

J is TRBJ2-4 and V is TRBV28; 10 bases map to TRBD1. This CDR3 is built from 16 residues. After removal of 6 bases from V and 0 bases from J, the junction contained 5 bases not matched to a gene. The germline gives CDR1 MDHEN, CDR2 SYDVKM. CDR3 sequence: CASRGDRGLAKNIQYF. CDR3 DNA sequence: TGTGCCAGCAGGGGGGACAGGGGCTTAGCCAAAAACATTCAGTACTTC.

This chain joins TRBV19 and TRBJ2-2; 10 bases fit TRBD1. The CDR3 runs to 15 residues. V shed 7 bases and J 6 bases; nucleotides not matched to a gene: 8. Germline loops: CDR1 LNHDA, CDR2 SQIVND (reference sequence). This chain's CDR3 is CASTTGTGESGELFF. The CDR3 DNA sequence: TGTGCCAGTACCACCGGGACAGGGGAGTCCGGGGAGCTGTTTTTT.

The V gene is TRBV30, the J gene TRBJ2-7; D is perhaps TRBD1 (5 bases). V shed 2 bases and J shed 3 bases, with 17 bases lying between them. CDR3 length: 15 amino acids. Germline CDR1 GTSNPN, CDR2 SVGIG (reference sequence). CDR3 in DNA: TGTGCCTGGAGTATCGGCACAGGTACGAACTACGAGCAGTACTTC. Encoded protein: CAWSIGTGTNYEQYF.

The chain joins TRBV5-4 to TRBJ2-5; D not certain. The J call may be mistaken, given a closer DNA end match to TRBJ2-7. Germline CDR1 is SGHNT and CDR2 is YYREEE (reference sequence). CDR3 size: 13 residues. Here the CDR3 DNA reads TGTGCCAGCAGCTTGGCATCGAGACGCGAGCAGTACTTC. Translated: CASSLASRREQYF.

This sequence joins TRBV20-1 and TRBJ2-7; D is possibly TRBD2 (6 bases). The V end was cut by 5 bases, the J end by 6 bases, with 11 bases between. Germline V gene data show CDR1 as DFQATT and CDR2 as SNEGSKA (reference sequence). This CDR3 has 11 residues. CDR3 sequence: CSARRDSEQYF. As DNA, the CDR3 is TGCAGTGCTCGCCGGGACTCCGAGCAGTACTTC.

The chain carries TRBV18 and TRBJ2-2; TRBD2 agrees at 7 bases. This CDR3 contains 14 residues. Trimming removed 1 base from V and 11 bases from J; junction bases left unmatched: 7. Germline CDR1 KGHSH, CDR2 LQKENI. CDR3 nucleotides: TGTGCCAGCTCACCACTAGTAGGCGGGGGAGAGCTGTTTTTT. Residues: CASSPLVGGGELFF.

The V call is TRBV9, the J call TRBJ2-1; 15 positions match TRBD2. With 10 bases clipped from V and 9 bases from J, the junction kept 8 bases outside the gene matches. The CDR3 totals 14 residues. Germline V CDR1 and CDR2: SGDLS, YYNGEE. DNA of the CDR3: TGTGCCTCCCAGGGACTAGCGGGAGGTGGTGAGCAGTTCTTC. The encoded protein is CASQGLAGGGEQFF.

This chain connects TRBV5-1 to TRBJ2-1; D remains unclear. The CDR3 contains 17 residues. The V gene lost 4 bases and the J gene lost 4 bases, with 21 bases spanning the gap. The V gene's germline CDR1 is SGHRS and CDR2 YFSETQ. Written as DNA, the CDR3 is TGCGCCAGCAGCGCGTTTTTTCGGGCGGCAACTTACAATGAGCAGTTCTTC. This sequence encodes CASSAFFRAATYNEQFF.

In its sample, this clone was seen a few times. V is TRBV27 and J is TRBJ2-7; D is perhaps TRBD2 (5 bases). The CDR3 sequence is 14 residues long. V lost 5 bases and J lost 2, with 13 bases in between. Per the germline V gene, CDR1 is MNHEY and CDR2 is SMNVEV (reference sequence). DNA of the CDR3: TGTGCCAGCAGTGCTCGGAGAGGGCCCTACGAGCAGTACTTC. Amino acid sequence: CASSARRGPYEQYF.

The V gene is TRBV5-4, the J gene TRBJ1-2, with 8 nucleotides matching TRBD1. The germline CDR1 and CDR2 sequences are SGHNT and YYREEE (reference sequence). The V segment lost 4 bases and the J segment 2 bases; nucleotides outside the gene matches: 4. The CDR3 is 14 amino acids. CDR3 sequence: CASSEGQGNYGYTF. In DNA form, the CDR3 reads TGTGCCAGCAGCGAAGGACAGGGCAACTATGGCTACACCTTC.

V and J are TRBV30 and TRBJ1-2; a weak D match, TRBD1 (6 bases). CDR3 size: 15 residues. With 2 bases removed from V and 3 bases from J, the gap between germline ends came to 16 bases. CDR1 is GTSNPN, CDR2 SVGIG, per germline (reference sequence). This CDR3 reads CAWSRPPWTDYGYTF. CDR3 nucleotides: TGTGCCTGGAGTCGCCCCCCTTGGACAGACTATGGCTACACCTTC.

This chain connects TRBV2 to TRBJ1-2; no firm D call. Germline CDR1 and CDR2: SNHLY and FYNNEI. The ends were cut back, 2 bases at V and 3 bases at J, with 4 bases in the middle. The CDR3 extends over 12 amino acids. In DNA form, the CDR3 reads TGTGCCAGCAGTGAAACGGACTATGGCTACACCTTC. Translation gives CASSETDYGYTF.

V gene TRBV10-3 combines with J gene TRBJ2-3; D is uncertain. Trimming left V 2 bases short and J 4 bases short, with 13 bases between. CDR3 size: 15 residues. Germline V lookup: CDR1 ENHRY, CDR2 SYGVKD. In nucleotides, the CDR3 is TGTGCCATCAGTGAGGACCTTACTGGGGCAGATACGCAGTATTTT. This codes for CAISEDLTGADTQYF.

V and J are TRBV5-1 and TRBJ1-1; 8 nucleotides align to TRBD1. From germline, CDR1 is SGHRS and CDR2 YFSETQ. Germline trimming cut 0 bases from V and 0 bases from J; bases unmatched to any gene: 4. There are 16 residues in the CDR3. The DNA for the CDR3 is TGCGCCAGCAGCTTGGGGTCAGGGGGCATGAACACTGAAGCTTTCTTT. It is translated as CASSLGSGGMNTEAFF.